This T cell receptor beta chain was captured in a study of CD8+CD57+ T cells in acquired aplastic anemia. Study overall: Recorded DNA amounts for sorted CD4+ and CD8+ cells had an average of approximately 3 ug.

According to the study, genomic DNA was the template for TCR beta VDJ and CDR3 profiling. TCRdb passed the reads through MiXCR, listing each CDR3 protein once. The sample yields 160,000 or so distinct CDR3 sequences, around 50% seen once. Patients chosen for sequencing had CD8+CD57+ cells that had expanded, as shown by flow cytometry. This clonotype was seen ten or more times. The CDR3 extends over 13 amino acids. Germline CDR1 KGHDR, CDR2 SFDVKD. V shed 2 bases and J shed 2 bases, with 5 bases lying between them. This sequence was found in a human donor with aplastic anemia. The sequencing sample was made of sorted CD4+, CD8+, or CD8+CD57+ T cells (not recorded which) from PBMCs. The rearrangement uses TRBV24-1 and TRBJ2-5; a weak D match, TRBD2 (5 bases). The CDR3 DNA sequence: TGTGCCACCAGTGATTCGGGGCAAGAGACCCAGTACTTC. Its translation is CATSDSGQETQYF.